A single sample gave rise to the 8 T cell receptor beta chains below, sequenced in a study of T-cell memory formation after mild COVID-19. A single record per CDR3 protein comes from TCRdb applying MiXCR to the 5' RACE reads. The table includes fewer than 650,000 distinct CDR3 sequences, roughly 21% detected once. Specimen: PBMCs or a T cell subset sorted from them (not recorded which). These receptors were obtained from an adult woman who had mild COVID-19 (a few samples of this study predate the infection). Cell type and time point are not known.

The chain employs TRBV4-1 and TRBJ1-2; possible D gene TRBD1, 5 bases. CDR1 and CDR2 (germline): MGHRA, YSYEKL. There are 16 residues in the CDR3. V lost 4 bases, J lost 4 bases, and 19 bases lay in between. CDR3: CASSRSLQEEGYGYTF. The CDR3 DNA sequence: TGCGCCAGCAGCCGATCCCTACAGGAAGAGGGCTATGGCTACACCTTC.

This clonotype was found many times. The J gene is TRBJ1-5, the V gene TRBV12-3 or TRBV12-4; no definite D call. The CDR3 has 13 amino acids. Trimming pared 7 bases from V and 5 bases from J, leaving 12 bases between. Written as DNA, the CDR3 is TGTGCCAGCACCCGGGGATTGTATCAGCCCCAGCATTTT. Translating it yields CASTRGLYQPQHF.

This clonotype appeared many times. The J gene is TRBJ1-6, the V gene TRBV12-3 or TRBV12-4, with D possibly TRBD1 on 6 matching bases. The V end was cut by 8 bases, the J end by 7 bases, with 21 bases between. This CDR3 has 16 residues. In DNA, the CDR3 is TGTGCCAGCCGGCACTCAACAGGGAATAAGAATTCACCCCTCCACTTT. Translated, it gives CASRHSTGNKNSPLHF.

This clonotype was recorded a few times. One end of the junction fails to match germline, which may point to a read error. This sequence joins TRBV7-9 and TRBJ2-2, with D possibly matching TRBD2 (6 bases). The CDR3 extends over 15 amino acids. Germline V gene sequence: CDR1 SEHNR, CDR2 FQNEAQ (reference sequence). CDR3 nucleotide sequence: TGTGCCAGCAGCTTCGCGGGGAGGAACAGCGGGGAGCTGTTTTTT. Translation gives CASSFAGRNSGELFF.

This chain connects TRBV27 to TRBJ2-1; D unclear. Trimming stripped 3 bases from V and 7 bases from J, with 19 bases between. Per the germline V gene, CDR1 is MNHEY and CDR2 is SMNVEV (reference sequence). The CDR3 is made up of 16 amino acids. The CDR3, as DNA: TGTGCCAGCAGTTTTAAGTTGCAGCAAGGTGGGAATGAGCAGTTCTTC. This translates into CASSFKLQQGGNEQFF.

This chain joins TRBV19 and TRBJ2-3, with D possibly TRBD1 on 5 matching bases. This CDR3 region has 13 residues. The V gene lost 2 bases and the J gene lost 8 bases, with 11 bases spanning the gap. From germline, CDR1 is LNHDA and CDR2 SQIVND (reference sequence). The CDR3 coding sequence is TGTGCCAGTAGTATAAGGGGCGTGATTACGCAGTATTTT. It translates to CASSIRGVITQYF.

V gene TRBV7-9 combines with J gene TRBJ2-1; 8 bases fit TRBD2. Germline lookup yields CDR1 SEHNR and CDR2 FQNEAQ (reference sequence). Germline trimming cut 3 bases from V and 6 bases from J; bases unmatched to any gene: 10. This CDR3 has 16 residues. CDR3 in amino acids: CASSLSTSEVGNEQFF. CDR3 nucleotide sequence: TGTGCCAGCAGCTTGTCGACTAGCGAGGTCGGCAATGAGCAGTTCTTC.

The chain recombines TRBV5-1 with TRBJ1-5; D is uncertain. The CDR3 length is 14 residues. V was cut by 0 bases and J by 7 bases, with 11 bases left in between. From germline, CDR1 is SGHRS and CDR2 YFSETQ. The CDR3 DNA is TGCGCCAGCAGCTTGGGGTCCCACGGGCAGCCCCAGCATTTT. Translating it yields CASSLGSHGQPQHF. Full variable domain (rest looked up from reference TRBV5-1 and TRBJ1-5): KAGVTQTPRYLIKTRGQQVTLSCSPISGHRSVSWYQQTPGQGLQFLFEYFSETQRNKGNFPGRFSGRQFSNSRSEMNVSTLELGDSALYLCASSLGSHGQPQHFGDGTRLSIL.